This T cell receptor (beta chain) was captured in a study of T-cell reconstitution after alpha-beta-depleted transplantation in children. The study, taken as a whole, reports: Where alpha-beta T cells came from about two months after transplant was reportedly several hundred expanded graft clones. Several patients had high TCRbeta diversity at day 60; it came from surviving recipient T cells and thymic progenitors. One year after transplant, T-cell counts and diversity came mostly from newly produced T cells.

Preparing the TCRbeta library involved the use of unique molecular identifiers. A single record per CDR3 protein comes from TCRdb applying MiXCR to the PCR reads. The sample includes about 600,000 distinct CDR3 sequences, 20% to 25% of them seen just once. The CDR3 contains 17 residues. In germline, CDR1 is SQVTM, CDR2 ANQGSEA. V lost 0 bases, J lost 1 base, and 10 bases stayed unmatched. This clonotype was seen repeatedly, ten times or more. Its cognate antigen is unknown. This receptor was taken from a boy under three years old who had a stem cell transplant for acute myeloid leukemia, so the T cells may come from the graft donor. The specimen was PBMCs, mostly from graft donor cells, collected 360 days after TCRalphabeta/CD19-depleted stem cell transplant. V is TRBV29-1 and J is TRBJ2-3; the match to TRBD1 covers 7 bases. The CDR3 DNA follows: TGCAGCGTTGAAGAGGTACAGGGGAACCTAGGCACAGATACGCAGTATTTT. Its translation is CSVEEVQGNLGTDTQYF.